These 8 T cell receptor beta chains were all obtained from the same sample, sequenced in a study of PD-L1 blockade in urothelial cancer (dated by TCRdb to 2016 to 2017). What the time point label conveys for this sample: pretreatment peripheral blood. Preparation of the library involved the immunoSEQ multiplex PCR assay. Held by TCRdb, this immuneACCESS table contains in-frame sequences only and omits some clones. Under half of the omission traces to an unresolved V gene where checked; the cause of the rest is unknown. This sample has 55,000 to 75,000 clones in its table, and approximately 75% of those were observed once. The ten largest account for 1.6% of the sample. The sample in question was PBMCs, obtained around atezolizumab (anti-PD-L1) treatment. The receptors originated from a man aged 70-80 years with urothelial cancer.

The CDR3 is CASSVEPQGSSYNEQFF. In DNA, the CDR3 is TGTGCCAGCAGCGTAGAACCCCAGGGGAGCTCCTACAATGAGCAGTTCTTC. This rearrangement joins TRBV9 to TRBJ2-1, with TRBD1 as a possible D gene (6 bases). There are 17 residues in the CDR3. Germline values: CDR1 SGDLS, CDR2 YYNGEE. With 0 bases removed from V and 0 bases from J, the gap between germline ends came to 13 bases. Full variable domain (missing parts from reference TRBV9 and TRBJ2-1): DSGVTQTPKHLITATGQRVTLRCSPRSGDLSVYWYQQSLDQGLQFLIQYYNGEERAKGNILERFSAQQFPDLHSELNLSSLELGDSALYFCASSVEPQGSSYNEQFFGPGTRLTVL.

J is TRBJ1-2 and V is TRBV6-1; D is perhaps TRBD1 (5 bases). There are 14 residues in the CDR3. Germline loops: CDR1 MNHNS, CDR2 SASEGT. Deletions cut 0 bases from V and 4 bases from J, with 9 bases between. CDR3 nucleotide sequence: TGTGCCAGCAGTGAAGCTCGACAGATCTATGGCTACACCTTC. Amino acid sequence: CASSEARQIYGYTF.

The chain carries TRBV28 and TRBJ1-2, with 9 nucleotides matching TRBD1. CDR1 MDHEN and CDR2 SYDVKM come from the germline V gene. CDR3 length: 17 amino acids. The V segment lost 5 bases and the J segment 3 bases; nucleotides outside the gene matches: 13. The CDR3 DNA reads TGTGCCAGCAGTCCACTGCGGACAGGGGATGCTGACTATGGCTACACCTTC. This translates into CASSPLRTGDADYGYTF.

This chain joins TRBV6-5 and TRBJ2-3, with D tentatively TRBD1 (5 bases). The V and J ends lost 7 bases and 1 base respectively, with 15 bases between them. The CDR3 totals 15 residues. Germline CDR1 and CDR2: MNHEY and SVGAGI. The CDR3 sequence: CASKTGRARTDTQYF. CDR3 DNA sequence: TGTGCCAGCAAAACAGGCCGCGCCCGCACAGATACGCAGTATTTT.

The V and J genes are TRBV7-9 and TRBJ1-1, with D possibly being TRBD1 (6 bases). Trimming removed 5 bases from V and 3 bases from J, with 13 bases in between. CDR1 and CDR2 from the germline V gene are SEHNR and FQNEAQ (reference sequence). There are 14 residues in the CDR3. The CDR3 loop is CASSLDSGDTEAFF. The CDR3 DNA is TGTGCCAGCAGCCTGGACAGCGGCGACACTGAAGCTTTCTTT. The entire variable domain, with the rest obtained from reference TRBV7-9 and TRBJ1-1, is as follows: DTGVSQNPRHKITKRGQNVTFRCDPISEHNRLYWYRQTLGQGPEFLTYFQNEAQLEKSRLLSDRFSAERPKGSFSTLEIQRTEQGDSAMYLCASSLDSGDTEAFFGQGTRLTVV.

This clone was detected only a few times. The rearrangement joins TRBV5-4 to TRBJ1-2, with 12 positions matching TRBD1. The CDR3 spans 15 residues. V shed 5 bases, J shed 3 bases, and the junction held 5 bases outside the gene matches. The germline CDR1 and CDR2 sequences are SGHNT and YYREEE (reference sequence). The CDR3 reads CASRPGQGADYGYTF. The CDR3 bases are TGTGCCAGCAGGCCGGGACAGGGGGCTGACTATGGCTACACCTTC.

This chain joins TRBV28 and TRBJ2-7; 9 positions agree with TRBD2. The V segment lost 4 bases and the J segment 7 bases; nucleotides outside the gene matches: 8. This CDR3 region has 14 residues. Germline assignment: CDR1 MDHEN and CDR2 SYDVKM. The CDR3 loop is CASSWVSGSDEQYF. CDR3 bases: TGTGCCAGCAGTTGGGTTAGCGGGAGTGATGAGCAGTACTTC.

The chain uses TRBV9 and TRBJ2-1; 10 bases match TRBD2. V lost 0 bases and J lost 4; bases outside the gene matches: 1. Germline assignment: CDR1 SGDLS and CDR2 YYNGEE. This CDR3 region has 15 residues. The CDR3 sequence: CASSVELAGYNEQFF. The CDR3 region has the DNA TGTGCCAGCAGCGTAGAACTAGCGGGATACAATGAGCAGTTCTTC.